The 3 T cell receptor beta chains below come from one sample, sequenced in a study of early T cells in non-severe SARS-CoV-2 infection. TCRdb processed the 5' RACE reads anew with MiXCR; each CDR3 protein has one entry. The sample contains tens of thousands of distinct CDR3 sequences, more than 9% of which appear only once. Sequenced sample: whole blood. These receptor sequences come from an adult who was a healthcare worker with PCR-confirmed SARS-CoV-2 infection or an uninfected control (not recorded which).

This clonotype was observed many times. This rearrangement joins TRBV5-1 to TRBJ1-5; 9 bases fit TRBD1. The ends lost 0 bases at V and 2 bases at J; junction bases unmatched: 0. CDR3 length: 15 residues. CDR1 is SGHRS, CDR2 YFSETQ, per germline. As DNA, the CDR3 is TGCGCCAGCAGCTTGGGACAGGGGGGCAATCAGCCCCAGCATTTT. It yields the protein CASSLGQGGNQPQHF.

CDR3 sequence: CSARDPNNSPLHF. Written as DNA, the CDR3 is TGCAGTGCTAGAGACCCAAATAATTCACCCCTCCACTTT. This rearrangement joins TRBV20-1 to TRBJ1-6; D ambiguous. From germline, CDR1 is DFQATT and CDR2 SNEGSKA (reference sequence). The V end lost 0 bases, the J end lost 5 bases, and 5 bases lay between the germline ends. The CDR3 is 13 residues long.

This clonotype was observed a few times. V is TRBV18 and J is TRBJ2-5; D is perhaps TRBD1 or TRBD2 (7 bases each). Looked up from germline, CDR1 is KGHSH and CDR2 is LQKENI. This CDR3 contains 15 residues. V was trimmed by 6 bases and J by 3 bases, leaving 17 bases between them. The CDR3 region is CASSRGRGHEETQYF. The CDR3 DNA reads as TGTGCCAGCTCCCGGGGGAGGGGGCATGAAGAGACCCAGTACTTC.